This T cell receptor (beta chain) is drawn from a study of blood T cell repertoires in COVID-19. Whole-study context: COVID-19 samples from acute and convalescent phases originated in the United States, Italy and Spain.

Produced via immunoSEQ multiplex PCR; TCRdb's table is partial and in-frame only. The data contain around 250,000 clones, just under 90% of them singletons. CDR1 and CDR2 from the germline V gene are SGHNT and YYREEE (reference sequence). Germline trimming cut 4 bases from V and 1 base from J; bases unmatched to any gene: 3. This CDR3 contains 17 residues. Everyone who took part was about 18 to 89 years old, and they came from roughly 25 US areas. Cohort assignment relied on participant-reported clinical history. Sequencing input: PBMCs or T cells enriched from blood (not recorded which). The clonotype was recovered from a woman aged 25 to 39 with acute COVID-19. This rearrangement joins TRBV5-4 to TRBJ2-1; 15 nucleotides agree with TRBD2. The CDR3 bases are TGTGCCAGCAGCCCGGGACTAGCGGGAGGTTCCTACAATGAGCAGTTCTTC. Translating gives CASSPGLAGGSYNEQFF.